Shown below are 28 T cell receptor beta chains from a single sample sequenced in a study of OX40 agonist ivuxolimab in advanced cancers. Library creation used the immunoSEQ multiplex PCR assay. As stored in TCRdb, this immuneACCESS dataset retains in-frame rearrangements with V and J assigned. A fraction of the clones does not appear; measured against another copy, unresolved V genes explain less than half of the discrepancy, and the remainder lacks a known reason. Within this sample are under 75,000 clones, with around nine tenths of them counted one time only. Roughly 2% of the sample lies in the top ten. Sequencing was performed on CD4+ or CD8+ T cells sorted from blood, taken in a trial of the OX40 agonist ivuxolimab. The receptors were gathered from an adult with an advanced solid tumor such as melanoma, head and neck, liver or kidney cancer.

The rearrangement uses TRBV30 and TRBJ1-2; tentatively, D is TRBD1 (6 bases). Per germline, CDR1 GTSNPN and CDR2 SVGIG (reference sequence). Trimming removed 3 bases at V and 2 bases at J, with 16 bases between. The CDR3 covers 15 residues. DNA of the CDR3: TGTGCCTGGAGCCGCCGAAGAGGGACAAACTATGGCTACACCTTC. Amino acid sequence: CAWSRRRGTNYGYTF.

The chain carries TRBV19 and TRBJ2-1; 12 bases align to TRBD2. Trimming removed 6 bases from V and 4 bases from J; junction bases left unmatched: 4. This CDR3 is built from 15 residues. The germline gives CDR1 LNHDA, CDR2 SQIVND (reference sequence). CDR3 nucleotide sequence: TGTGCCAGTAGGATACTAGCGGGAGGATACAATGAGCAGTTCTTC. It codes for CASRILAGGYNEQFF.

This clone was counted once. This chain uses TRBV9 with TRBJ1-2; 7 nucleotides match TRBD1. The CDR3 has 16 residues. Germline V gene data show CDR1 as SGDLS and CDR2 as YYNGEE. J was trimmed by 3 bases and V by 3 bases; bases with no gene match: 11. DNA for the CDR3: TGTGCCAGCAGCGCCGATCCTTTCACAGGGGACTATGGCTACACCTTC. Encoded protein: CASSADPFTGDYGYTF.

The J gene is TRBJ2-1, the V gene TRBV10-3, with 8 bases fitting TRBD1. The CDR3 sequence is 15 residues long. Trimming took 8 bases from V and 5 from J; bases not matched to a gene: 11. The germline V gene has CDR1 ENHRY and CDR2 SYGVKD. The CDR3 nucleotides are TGTGCCATCGCTGGACAGGGAAAGAGAGACAATGAGCAGTTCTTC. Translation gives CAIAGQGKRDNEQFF.

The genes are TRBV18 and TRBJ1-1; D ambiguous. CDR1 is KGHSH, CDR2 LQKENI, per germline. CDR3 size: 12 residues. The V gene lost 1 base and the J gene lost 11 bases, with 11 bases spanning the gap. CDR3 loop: CASSPLRGSAFF. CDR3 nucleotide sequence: TGTGCCAGCTCACCACTTCGCGGCTCTGCTTTCTTT.

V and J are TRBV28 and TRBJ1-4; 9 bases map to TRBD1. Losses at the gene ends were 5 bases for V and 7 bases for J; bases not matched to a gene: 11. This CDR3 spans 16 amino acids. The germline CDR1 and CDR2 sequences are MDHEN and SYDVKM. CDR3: CASSTYRQGVGEKLFF. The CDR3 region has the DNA TGTGCCAGCAGTACCTATCGACAGGGGGTAGGTGAAAAACTGTTTTTT. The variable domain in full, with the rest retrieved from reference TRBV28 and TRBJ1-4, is DVKVTQSSRYLVKRTGEKVFLECVQDMDHENMFWYRQDPGLGLRLIYFSYDVKMKEKGDIPEGYSVSREKKERFSLILESASTNQTSMYLCASSTYRQGVGEKLFFGSGTQLSVL.

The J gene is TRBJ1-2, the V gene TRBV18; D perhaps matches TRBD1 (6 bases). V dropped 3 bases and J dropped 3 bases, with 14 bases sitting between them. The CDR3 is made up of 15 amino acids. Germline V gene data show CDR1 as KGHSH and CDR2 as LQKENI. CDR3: CASSPRTEADYGYTF. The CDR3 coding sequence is TGTGCCAGCTCACCGAGGACAGAGGCTGACTATGGCTACACCTTC. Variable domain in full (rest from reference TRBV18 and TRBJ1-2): NAGVMQNPRHLVRRRGQEARLRCSPMKGHSHVYWYRQLPEEGLKFMVYLQKENIIDESGMPKERFSAEFPKEGPSILRIQQVVRGDSAAYFCASSPRTEADYGYTFGSGTRLTVV.

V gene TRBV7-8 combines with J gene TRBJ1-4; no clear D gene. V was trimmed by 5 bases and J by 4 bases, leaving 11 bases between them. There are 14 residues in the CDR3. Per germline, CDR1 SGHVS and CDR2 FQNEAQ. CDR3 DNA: TGTGCCAGCAGCCGTGGCGGTGGTAATGAAAAACTGTTTTTT. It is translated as CASSRGGGNEKLFF.

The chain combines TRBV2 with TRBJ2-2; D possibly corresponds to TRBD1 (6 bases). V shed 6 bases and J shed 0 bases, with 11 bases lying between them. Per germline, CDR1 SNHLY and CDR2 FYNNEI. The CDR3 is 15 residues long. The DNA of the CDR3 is TGTGCCAGCAGCCGCGGACAGACGAACACCGGGGAGCTGTTTTTT. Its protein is CASSRGQTNTGELFF.

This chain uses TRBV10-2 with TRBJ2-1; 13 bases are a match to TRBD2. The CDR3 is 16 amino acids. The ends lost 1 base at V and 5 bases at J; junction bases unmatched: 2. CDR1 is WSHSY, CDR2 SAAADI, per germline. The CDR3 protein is CASSEFTSGRDNEQFF. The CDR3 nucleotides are TGCGCCAGCAGTGAGTTTACTAGCGGGAGGGACAATGAGCAGTTCTTC.

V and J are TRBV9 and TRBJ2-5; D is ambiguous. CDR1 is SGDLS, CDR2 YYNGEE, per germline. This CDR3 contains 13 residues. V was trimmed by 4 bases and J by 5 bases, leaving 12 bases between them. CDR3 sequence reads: CASSPNPGETQYF. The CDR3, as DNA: TGTGCCAGCAGCCCCAACCCCGGCGAGACCCAGTACTTC. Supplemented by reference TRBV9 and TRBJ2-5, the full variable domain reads DSGVTQTPKHLITATGQRVTLRCSPRSGDLSVYWYQQSLDQGLQFLIQYYNGEERAKGNILERFSAQQFPDLHSELNLSSLELGDSALYFCASSPNPGETQYFGPGTRLLVL.

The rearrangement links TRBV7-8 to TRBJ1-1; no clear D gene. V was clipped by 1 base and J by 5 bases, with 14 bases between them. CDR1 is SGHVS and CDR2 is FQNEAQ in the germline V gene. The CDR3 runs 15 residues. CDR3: CASSLERVGGTEAFF. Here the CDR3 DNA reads TGTGCCAGCAGCTTAGAGCGGGTAGGAGGAACTGAAGCTTTCTTT.

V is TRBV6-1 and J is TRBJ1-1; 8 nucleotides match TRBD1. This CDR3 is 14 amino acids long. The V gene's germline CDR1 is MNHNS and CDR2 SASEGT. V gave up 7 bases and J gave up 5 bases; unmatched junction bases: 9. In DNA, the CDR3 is TGTGCCAGCATCAACAGGGGGAGAAAGACTGAAGCTTTCTTT. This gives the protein CASINRGRKTEAFF.

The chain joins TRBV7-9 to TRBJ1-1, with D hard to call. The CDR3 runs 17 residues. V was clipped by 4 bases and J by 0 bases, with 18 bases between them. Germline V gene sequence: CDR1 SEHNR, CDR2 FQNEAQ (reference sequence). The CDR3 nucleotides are TGTGCCAGCAGCTCCGGGAGCTCTAGTCGGTTGAACACTGAAGCTTTCTTT. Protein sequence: CASSSGSSSRLNTEAFF.

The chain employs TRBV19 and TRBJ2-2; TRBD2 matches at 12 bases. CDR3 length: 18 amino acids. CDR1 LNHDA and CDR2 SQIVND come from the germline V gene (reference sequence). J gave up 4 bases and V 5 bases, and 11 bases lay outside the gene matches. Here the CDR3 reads CASSSRLAGVIVTGELFF. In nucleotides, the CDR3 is TGTGCCAGTAGTTCCAGACTAGCGGGAGTAATTGTCACCGGGGAGCTGTTTTTT.

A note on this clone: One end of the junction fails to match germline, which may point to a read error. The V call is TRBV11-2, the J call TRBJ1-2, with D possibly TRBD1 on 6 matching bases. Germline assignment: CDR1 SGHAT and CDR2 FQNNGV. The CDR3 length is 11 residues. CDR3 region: CASSNGRQVDF. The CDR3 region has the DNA TGTGCCAGCAGCAACGGCCGACAGGTAGACTTC.

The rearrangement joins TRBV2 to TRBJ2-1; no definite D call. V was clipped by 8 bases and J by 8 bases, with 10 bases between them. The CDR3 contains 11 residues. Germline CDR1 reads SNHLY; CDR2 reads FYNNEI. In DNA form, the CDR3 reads TGTGCCAGCTCATCAATAGATGAGCAGTTCTTC. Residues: CASSSIDEQFF. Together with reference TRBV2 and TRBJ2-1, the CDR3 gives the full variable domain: EPEVTQTPSHQVTQMGQEVILRCVPISNHLYFYWYRQILGQKVEFLVSFYNNEISEKSEIFDDQFSVERPDGSNFTLKIRSTKLEDSAMYFCASSSIDEQFFGPGTRLTVL.

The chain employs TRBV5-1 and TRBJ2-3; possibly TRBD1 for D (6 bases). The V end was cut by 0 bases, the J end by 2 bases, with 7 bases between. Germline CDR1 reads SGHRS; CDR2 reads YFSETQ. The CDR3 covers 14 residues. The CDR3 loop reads CASSLGGLTDTQYF. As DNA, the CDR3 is TGCGCCAGCAGCTTGGGGGGGCTCACAGATACGCAGTATTTT.

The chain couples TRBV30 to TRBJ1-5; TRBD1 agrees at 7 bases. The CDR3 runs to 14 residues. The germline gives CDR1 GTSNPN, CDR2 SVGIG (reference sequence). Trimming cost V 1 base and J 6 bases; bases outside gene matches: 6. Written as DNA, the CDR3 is TGTGCCTGGAGTGCCACAGGGGACGGTCAGCCCCAGCATTTT. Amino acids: CAWSATGDGQPQHF.

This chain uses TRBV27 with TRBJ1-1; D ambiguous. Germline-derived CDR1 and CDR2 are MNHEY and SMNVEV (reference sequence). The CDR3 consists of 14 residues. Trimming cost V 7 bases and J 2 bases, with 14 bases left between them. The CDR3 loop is CASTQGPANTEAFF. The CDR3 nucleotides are TGTGCCAGCACACAAGGGCCCGCAAACACTGAAGCTTTCTTT.

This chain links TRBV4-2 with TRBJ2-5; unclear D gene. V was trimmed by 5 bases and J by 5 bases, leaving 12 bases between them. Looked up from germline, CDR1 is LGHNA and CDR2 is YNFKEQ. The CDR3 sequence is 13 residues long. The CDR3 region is CASSFSFEETQYF. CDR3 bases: TGTGCCAGCAGCTTTAGTTTTGAGGAGACCCAGTACTTC.

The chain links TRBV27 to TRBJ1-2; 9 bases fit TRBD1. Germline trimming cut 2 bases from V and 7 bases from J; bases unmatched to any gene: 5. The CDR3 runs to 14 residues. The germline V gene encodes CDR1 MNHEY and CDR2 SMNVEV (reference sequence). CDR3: CASSLRGGQGGYTF. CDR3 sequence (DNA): TGTGCCAGCAGTTTAAGAGGGGGACAGGGTGGCTACACCTTC.

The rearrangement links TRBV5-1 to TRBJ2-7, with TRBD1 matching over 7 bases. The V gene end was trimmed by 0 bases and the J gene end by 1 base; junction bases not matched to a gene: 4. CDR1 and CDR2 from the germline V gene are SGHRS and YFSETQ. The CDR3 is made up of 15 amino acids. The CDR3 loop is CASSLARGQSYEQYF. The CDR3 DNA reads TGCGCCAGCAGCTTGGCCAGGGGACAGTCCTACGAGCAGTACTTC. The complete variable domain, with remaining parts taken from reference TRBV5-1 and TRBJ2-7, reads KAGVTQTPRYLIKTRGQQVTLSCSPISGHRSVSWYQQTPGQGLQFLFEYFSETQRNKGNFPGRFSGRQFSNSRSEMNVSTLELGDSALYLCASSLARGQSYEQYFGPGTRLTVT.

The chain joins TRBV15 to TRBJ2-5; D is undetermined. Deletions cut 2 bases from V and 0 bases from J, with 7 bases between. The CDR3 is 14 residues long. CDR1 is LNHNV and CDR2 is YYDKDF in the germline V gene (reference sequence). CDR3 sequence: CATSRLSDQETQYF. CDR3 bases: TGTGCCACCAGCAGATTGAGCGACCAAGAGACCCAGTACTTC. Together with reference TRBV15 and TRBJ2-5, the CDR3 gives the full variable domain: DAMVIQNPRYQVTQFGKPVTLSCSQTLNHNVMYWYQQKSSQAPKLLFHYYDKDFNNEADTPDNFQSRRPNTSFCFLDIRSPGLGDTAMYLCATSRLSDQETQYFGPGTRLLVL.

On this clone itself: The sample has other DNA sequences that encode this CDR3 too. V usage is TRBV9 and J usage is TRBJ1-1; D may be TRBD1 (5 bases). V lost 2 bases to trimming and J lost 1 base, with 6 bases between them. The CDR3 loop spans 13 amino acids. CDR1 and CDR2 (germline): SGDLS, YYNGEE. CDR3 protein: CASSVTGNTEAFF. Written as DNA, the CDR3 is TGTGCCAGCAGCGTTACAGGGAACACTGAAGCTTTCTTT.

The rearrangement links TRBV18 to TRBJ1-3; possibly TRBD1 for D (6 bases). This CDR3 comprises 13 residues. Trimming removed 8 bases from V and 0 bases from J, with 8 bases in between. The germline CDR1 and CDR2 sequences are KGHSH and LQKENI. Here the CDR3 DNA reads TGTGCCAGCCGACAGGCCTCTGGAAACACCATATATTTT. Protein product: CASRQASGNTIYF. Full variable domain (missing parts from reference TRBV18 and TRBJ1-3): NAGVMQNPRHLVRRRGQEARLRCSPMKGHSHVYWYRQLPEEGLKFMVYLQKENIIDESGMPKERFSAEFPKEGPSILRIQQVVRGDSAAYFCASRQASGNTIYFGEGSWLTVV.

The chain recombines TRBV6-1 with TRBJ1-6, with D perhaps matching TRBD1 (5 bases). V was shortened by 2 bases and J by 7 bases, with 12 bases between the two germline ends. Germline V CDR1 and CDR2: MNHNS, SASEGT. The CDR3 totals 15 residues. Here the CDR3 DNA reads TGTGCCAGCAGTGAAAGTTCTCAGGGAAATTCACCCCTCCACTTT. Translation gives CASSESSQGNSPLHF.

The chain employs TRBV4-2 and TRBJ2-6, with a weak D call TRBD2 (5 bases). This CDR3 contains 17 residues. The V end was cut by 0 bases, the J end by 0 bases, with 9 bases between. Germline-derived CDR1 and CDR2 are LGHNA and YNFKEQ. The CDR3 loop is CASSQERAHSGANVLTF. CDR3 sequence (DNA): TGTGCCAGCAGCCAAGAGAGGGCTCACTCTGGGGCCAACGTCCTGACTTTC.